Listed here are 30 T cell receptor beta chains from one sample, sequenced in a study of T-cell reconstitution after alpha-beta-depleted transplantation in children. The TCRbeta library incorporated unique molecular identifiers. TCRdb passed the PCR reads through MiXCR, listing each CDR3 protein once. The sample consists of about 610,000 distinct CDR3 sequences, approximately 10% of them appearing once. Sequences were derived from PBMCs from the stem cell graft donor, sampled from the stem cell graft. The receptors originated from a human donor who donated a stem cell graft to a child with acute myeloid leukemia.

V is TRBV15 and J is TRBJ2-4; D uncertain. V was clipped by 0 bases and J by 9 bases, with 9 bases between them. The CDR3 spans 13 residues. Germline CDR1 and CDR2: LNHNV and YYDKDF (reference sequence). The DNA of the CDR3 is TGTGCCACCAGCAGAGATTCAGGTGCCATTCAGTACTTC. The encoded protein is CATSRDSGAIQYF.

The chain recombines TRBV14 with TRBJ1-1; D remains ambiguous. V dropped 3 bases and J dropped 7 bases, with 9 bases sitting between them. Germline loops: CDR1 SGHDN, CDR2 FVKESK. The CDR3 is made up of 12 amino acids. The CDR3 here is CASSQGRVEAFF. In DNA form, the CDR3 reads TGTGCCAGCAGCCAGGGGAGAGTTGAAGCTTTCTTT.

V and J are TRBV5-1 and TRBJ1-3, with D unresolved. Germline values: CDR1 SGHRS, CDR2 YFSETQ. Trimming shortened V by 3 bases and J by 4 bases, and 14 bases separated the two germline ends. This CDR3 is 15 amino acids long. CDR3 sequence (DNA): TGCGCCAGCAGCTCCTCATCGGGAGGGGGAAACACCATATATTTT. Protein product: CASSSSSGGGNTIYF.

The CDR3 nucleotides are TGCGCCAGCAGCCCGACTAGCGGGAACACAGATACGCAGTATTTT. It is translated as CASSPTSGNTDTQYF. V and J are TRBV5-1 and TRBJ2-3; 11 positions match TRBD2. This CDR3 region has 15 residues. The trim removed 4 bases at V and 2 bases at J, leaving 3 bases unmatched. Germline CDR1 and CDR2: SGHRS and YFSETQ. The complete variable domain, with remaining parts taken from reference TRBV5-1 and TRBJ2-3, reads KAGVTQTPRYLIKTRGQQVTLSCSPISGHRSVSWYQQTPGQGLQFLFEYFSETQRNKGNFPGRFSGRQFSNSRSEMNVSTLELGDSALYLCASSPTSGNTDTQYFGPGTRLTVL.

The CDR3 loop reads CASSLDGQGDQPQHF. CDR3 DNA sequence: TGTGCCAGCAGTTTGGATGGACAGGGAGATCAGCCCCAGCATTTT. The V gene is TRBV12-3 or TRBV12-4, the J gene TRBJ1-5; 8 positions match TRBD1. V was pared by 3 bases and J by 5 bases, with 6 bases of the junction left unmatched. This CDR3 contains 15 residues.

This clonotype has only a few counts. The chain recombines TRBV7-9 with TRBJ2-7; no reliable D call. Trimming removed 5 bases at V and 0 bases at J, with 20 bases between. The CDR3 contains 17 residues. From germline, CDR1 is SEHNR and CDR2 FQNEAQ (reference sequence). As DNA, the CDR3 is TGTGCCAGCAGCCGAGACTTCGGCAGGTCTCTCTCCTACGAGCAGTACTTC. Translated: CASSRDFGRSLSYEQYF.

This clonotype was found a few times. V and J are TRBV20-1 and TRBJ2-3; D ambiguous. Germline V gene data show CDR1 as DFQATT and CDR2 as SNEGSKA (reference sequence). The CDR3 has 15 amino acids. Trimming left V 1 base short and J 2 bases short, with 13 bases between. This CDR3 reads CSARGPSLFTDTQYF. CDR3 nucleotide sequence: TGCAGTGCTAGAGGGCCCTCCCTATTCACAGATACGCAGTATTTT.

This clonotype was detected many times. The genes are TRBV11-2 and TRBJ2-7, with 9 positions matching TRBD1. The V segment lost 1 base and the J segment 1 base; nucleotides outside the gene matches: 8. This CDR3 has 17 residues. CDR1 is SGHAT and CDR2 is FQNNGV in the germline V gene. The CDR3 DNA sequence: TGTGCCAGCAGCTTAGGACCGGGACAGGGATCTTCCTACGAGCAGTACTTC. It is translated as CASSLGPGQGSSYEQYF. Supplemented by reference TRBV11-2 and TRBJ2-7, the full variable domain reads EAGVAQSPRYKIIEKRQSVAFWCNPISGHATLYWYQQILGQGPKLLIQFQNNGVVDDSQLPKDRFSAERLKGVDSTLKIQPAKLEDSAVYLCASSLGPGQGSSYEQYFGPGTRLTVT.

Ten or more counts support this clonotype. V usage is TRBV29-1 and J usage is TRBJ2-1; 12 bases are shared with TRBD1. The CDR3 sequence is 14 residues long. CDR1 SQVTM and CDR2 ANQGSEA come from the germline V gene. Unmatched junction bases numbered 3, after V lost 2 bases and J lost 7 bases. In DNA form, the CDR3 reads TGCAGCGTTGAAAGGGACAGGGGGCGAAATGAGCAGTTCTTC. Protein sequence: CSVERDRGRNEQFF.

This clonotype was found a few times. The rearrangement links TRBV20-1 to TRBJ2-7, with D possibly being TRBD2 (6 bases). Germline CDR1 reads DFQATT; CDR2 reads SNEGSKA (reference sequence). The V end lost 1 base, the J end lost 2 bases, and 9 bases lay between the germline ends. CDR3 length: 13 amino acids. This chain's CDR3 is CSARGLVAYEQYF. The CDR3 DNA is TGCAGTGCTAGAGGACTAGTGGCCTACGAGCAGTACTTC.

A few counts support this clonotype. This chain joins TRBV29-1 and TRBJ2-7; D is possibly TRBD1 or TRBD2 (5 bases each). Germline V lookup: CDR1 SQVTM, CDR2 ANQGSEA. V was pared by 4 bases and J by 2 bases, with 27 bases between. This CDR3 contains 18 residues. The CDR3 region is CSVVMGPRLTFTAYEQYF. In DNA, the CDR3 is TGCAGCGTTGTGATGGGACCGAGGCTTACTTTCACTGCCTACGAGCAGTACTTC.

V and J are TRBV12-3 or TRBV12-4 and TRBJ1-5; D is ambiguous. The V end lost 4 bases, the J end lost 4 bases, and 8 bases lay between the germline ends. There are 13 residues in the CDR3. CDR3 region: CASSSQINQPQHF. The CDR3 DNA follows: TGTGCCAGCAGTTCACAGATTAATCAGCCCCAGCATTTT.

This clonotype was seen a few times. The chain has TRBV20-1 and TRBJ1-6; unclear D gene. This CDR3 contains 12 residues. V was trimmed by 6 bases and J by 5 bases, leaving 8 bases between them. Per germline, CDR1 DFQATT and CDR2 SNEGSKA (reference sequence). CDR3 nucleotides: TGCAGTGCACTGACAAATAATTCACCCCTCCACTTT. Protein product: CSALTNNSPLHF.

The table lists this clonotype with many counts. CDR3: CSARDPSGLQTQYF. Written as DNA, the CDR3 is TGCAGTGCTAGAGATCCTAGCGGGCTTCAGACCCAGTACTTC. This chain links TRBV20-1 with TRBJ2-5, with TRBD2 matching 8 bases. The CDR3 contains 14 residues. V was pared by 0 bases and J by 6 bases, with 6 bases of the junction left unmatched. Germline values: CDR1 DFQATT, CDR2 SNEGSKA (reference sequence).

This clonotype was observed a handful of times. The chain has TRBV20-1 and TRBJ2-4; 9 positions match TRBD1. With 3 bases clipped from V and 2 bases from J, the junction kept 8 bases outside the gene matches. Germline lookup yields CDR1 DFQATT and CDR2 SNEGSKA (reference sequence). The CDR3 covers 16 residues. The CDR3 here is CSARRSTGGTKNIQYF. CDR3 DNA sequence: TGCAGTGCTAGGCGTTCGACAGGGGGAACCAAAAACATTCAGTACTTC.

This chain links TRBV11-2 with TRBJ2-7, with a tentative D call TRBD1 (6 bases). Trimming cost V 5 bases and J 4 bases, with 15 bases left between them. Germline CDR1 reads SGHAT; CDR2 reads FQNNGV. The CDR3 has 14 residues. As DNA, the CDR3 is TGTGCCAGCAGCACAGGGACCCAACGATACGAGCAGTACTTC. It encodes CASSTGTQRYEQYF.

The J gene is TRBJ2-2, the V gene TRBV11-1; 8 nucleotides align to TRBD1. This CDR3 contains 18 residues. V lost 2 bases and J lost 0; bases outside the gene matches: 8. CDR1 is SGHAT, CDR2 FQDESV, per germline (reference sequence). The CDR3 is CASSLLSAQGANTGELFF. The CDR3 region has the DNA TGTGCCAGCAGCTTATTGAGCGCACAGGGGGCGAACACCGGGGAGCTGTTTTTT.

Many counts were recorded for this clonotype. V is TRBV5-1 and J is TRBJ2-1; 7 bases match TRBD2. The CDR3 consists of 13 residues. Trimming took 1 base from V and 6 from J; bases not matched to a gene: 1. The germline CDR1 and CDR2 sequences are SGHRS and YFSETQ. The CDR3 loop reads CASSLPSGNEQFF. In DNA form, the CDR3 reads TGCGCCAGCAGCTTGCCTAGCGGCAATGAGCAGTTCTTC.

The chain combines TRBV29-1 with TRBJ2-3, with D possibly matching TRBD2 (6 bases). The germline CDR1 and CDR2 sequences are SQVTM and ANQGSEA. Trimming removed 7 bases from V and 1 base from J, with 12 bases in between. The CDR3 consists of 13 residues. This CDR3 is CSAKSSGTDTQYF. The DNA of the CDR3 is TGCAGCGCGAAGTCTAGCGGCACAGATACGCAGTATTTT.

This clonotype has ten or more counts. The chain is built from TRBV10-3 and TRBJ2-7; 8 nucleotides align to TRBD1. The germline V gene has CDR1 ENHRY and CDR2 SYGVKD. The CDR3 sequence is 14 residues long. V lost 8 bases and J lost 5; bases outside the gene matches: 11. DNA of the CDR3: TGTGCCATCTATTCCGGGACAGGTCACAACGAGCAGTACTTC. It is translated as CAIYSGTGHNEQYF.

This clonotype came up a few times. The chain recombines TRBV12-3 or TRBV12-4 with TRBJ2-7, with 9 bases identical to TRBD1. V shed 6 bases, J shed 3 bases, and the junction held 12 bases outside the gene matches. This CDR3 has 16 residues. The CDR3 DNA follows: TGTGCCAGCAGCCCTCGTCCGACAGGGGGTTACTACGAGCAGTACTTC. Its protein is CASSPRPTGGYYEQYF.

The sample holds a few counts of this clonotype. Germline is not matched at one junction end, which may reflect a read error. The chain employs TRBV5-6 and TRBJ2-3; D is uncertain. The CDR3 extends over 13 amino acids. In germline, CDR1 is SGHDT, CDR2 YYEEEE. The CDR3 spells CASSLRFRDMQYF. In nucleotides, the CDR3 is TGTGCCAGCAGCTTGAGGTTTAGAGATATGCAGTATTTT.

This clonotype was counted ten times or more. This chain connects TRBV3-1 to TRBJ1-2; D ambiguous. Per germline, CDR1 LGHDT and CDR2 YNNKEL (reference sequence). V shed 1 base and J shed 4 bases, with 13 bases lying between them. CDR3 length: 15 amino acids. CDR3 protein: CASSQGSRSSYGYTF. CDR3 bases: TGTGCCAGCAGCCAAGGTTCCAGGAGTTCCTATGGCTACACCTTC.

The sample holds one count of this clonotype. One end of the junction does not line up with germline, which may come from a read error. The CDR3 DNA sequence: TGTACCATCAGTTTAAGTGACCGCACGGATACGCAGTATTTT. It yields the protein CTISLSDRTDTQYF. The chain recombines TRBV2 with TRBJ2-3; D unclear. Per germline, CDR1 SNHLY and CDR2 FYNNEI. The CDR3 is 14 amino acids.

This chain links TRBV18 with TRBJ2-5; 9 bases align to TRBD2. The CDR3 is 15 amino acids. Germline assignment: CDR1 KGHSH and CDR2 LQKENI. V was clipped by 1 base and J by 4 bases; unmatched bases: 4. CDR3 in amino acids: CASSPLAGDLETQYF. The CDR3 DNA reads as TGTGCCAGCTCACCACTAGCGGGAGATTTAGAGACCCAGTACTTC.

This clonotype was observed a handful of times. The rearrangement links TRBV30 to TRBJ1-3, with D possibly matching TRBD1 (6 bases). CDR1 is GTSNPN and CDR2 is SVGIG in the germline V gene (reference sequence). This CDR3 is 13 amino acids long. The CDR3: CASDRASGNTIYF. The CDR3 nucleotides read TGTGCTTCGGACAGAGCCTCTGGAAACACCATATATTTT.

This clonotype was observed at least ten times. The chain has TRBV12-3 or TRBV12-4 and TRBJ2-7; 10 bases agree with TRBD1. The CDR3 spans 15 residues. The V segment lost 7 bases and the J segment 4 bases; nucleotides outside the gene matches: 10. The CDR3 DNA sequence: TGTGCCAGCACTTACCTATCGGGACAGGGGTACGAGCAGTACTTC. The encoded protein is CASTYLSGQGYEQYF.

The genes are TRBV20-1 and TRBJ2-1; TRBD2 matches at 9 bases. This CDR3 comprises 15 residues. V dropped 6 bases and J dropped 1; count of bases not matched to a gene: 7. Looked up from germline, CDR1 is DFQATT and CDR2 is SNEGSKA (reference sequence). This chain's CDR3 is CSARTSEGSYNEQFF. The CDR3 DNA is TGCAGTGCCCGGACTAGCGAGGGGTCCTACAATGAGCAGTTCTTC.

This clonotype was found a few times. The V and J genes are TRBV7-8 and TRBJ2-7, with 9 bases aligning to TRBD2. Losses at the gene ends were 5 bases for V and 6 bases for J; bases not matched to a gene: 11. In germline, CDR1 is SGHVS, CDR2 FQNEAQ. This CDR3 spans 15 amino acids. The DNA of the CDR3 is TGTGCCAGCAGCCCCCAGACTAGCGGACCTCTCGAGCAGTACTTC. Its protein product is CASSPQTSGPLEQYF.

This clonotype was seen a few times. The chain links TRBV20-1 to TRBJ2-5; a possible D gene is TRBD1 (6 bases). The ends were cut back, 3 bases at V and 1 base at J, with 15 bases in the middle. This CDR3 spans 15 amino acids. Germline V gene sequence: CDR1 DFQATT, CDR2 SNEGSKA (reference sequence). The CDR3 is CSARGGQLAQETQYF. Here the CDR3 DNA reads TGCAGTGCTAGGGGCGGACAGTTGGCCCAAGAGACCCAGTACTTC.